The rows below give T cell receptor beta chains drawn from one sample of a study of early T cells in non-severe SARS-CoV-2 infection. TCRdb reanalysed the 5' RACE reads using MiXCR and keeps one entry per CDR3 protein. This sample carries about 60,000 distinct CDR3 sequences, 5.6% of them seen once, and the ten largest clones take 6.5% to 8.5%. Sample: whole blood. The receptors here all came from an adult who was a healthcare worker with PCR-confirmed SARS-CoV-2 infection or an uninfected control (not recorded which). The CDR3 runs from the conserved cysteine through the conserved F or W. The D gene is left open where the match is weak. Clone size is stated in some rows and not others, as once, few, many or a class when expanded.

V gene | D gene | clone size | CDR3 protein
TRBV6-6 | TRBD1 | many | CASSYGTGGREQYF
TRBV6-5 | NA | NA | CASSYSGAYEQYF
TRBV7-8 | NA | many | CASSLGDPWDLSTDTQYF
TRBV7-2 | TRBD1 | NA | CASRLLGQRNEQFF
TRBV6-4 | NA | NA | CASSDSITRGYTF
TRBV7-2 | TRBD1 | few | CASSSGTGSYSNQPQHF
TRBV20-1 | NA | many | CSGKQLDRLGYEQYF
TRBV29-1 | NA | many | CSVEPVPGELFF
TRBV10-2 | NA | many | CASTLQGNVYGELFF
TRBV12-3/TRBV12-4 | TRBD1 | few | CASKIGQGGEKLFF
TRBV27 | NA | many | CASKGRNYGYTF
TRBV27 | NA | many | CASSLRGGQATNEKLFF
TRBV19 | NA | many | CASSIDLSGANVLTF
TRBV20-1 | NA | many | CSASTLTDTQYF
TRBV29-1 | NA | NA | CSVERDTGKAFF
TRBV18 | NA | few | CASSPPIPGEQYF
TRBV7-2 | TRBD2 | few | CASSPTSGRATEQFF
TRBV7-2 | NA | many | CASSLGGGLPNSPLHF
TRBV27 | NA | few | CASGDGRFNEKLFF
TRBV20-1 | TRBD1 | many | CSARVGTGGIGEQYF
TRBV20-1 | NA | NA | CSARGGSTNEKLFF
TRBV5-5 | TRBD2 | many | CASSLQLAGTDTQYF
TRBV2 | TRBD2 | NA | CASTPGAGIDTQYF